This T cell receptor beta chain was sequenced in a study of T-cell memory formation after mild COVID-19 (dated by TCRdb to about 2021). For context, the study as a whole: TCR sequence clusters from the two donors were largely donor specific. T-cell clones expanding and contracting after mild COVID-19 in two donors were tracked by longitudinal TCRalpha and TCRbeta repertoire sequencing. Two young, previously healthy adult volunteers made up the cohort, one male and one female. What the research found in general, with its limitations: Contracting CD4+ clones appeared mostly in the CM and EM memory subsets, whereas CD8+ clones were enriched in EMRA. SARS-CoV-2 specificity of the second-wave clones peaking on day 37 was not confirmed. The detection of some responding clones in pre-infection memory suggests that pre-existing cross-reactive memory T cells joined the SARS-CoV-2 response. Only two mild cases were covered by the study, and larger cohorts that include severe cases with pre-infection samples were considered necessary. Clones that contracted from day 15 to 85 showed balanced CD4/CD8 phenotypes, whereas a second wave of clones that expanded from day 15 to 37 leaned towards CD4+.

CDR1 DFQATT and CDR2 SNEGSKA are derived from the germline V gene (reference sequence). The CDR3, cysteine through phenylalanine, is 15 amino acids long. The read is trimmed to its CDR3 DNA, 45 bases read in frame from base 1. Deletion took 6 bases off V and 9 bases off J, with a span of 24 bases between the germline ends. PBMCs were isolated by Ficoll-Paque density gradient centrifugation. Sequencing instrument: Illumina NovaSeq 6000. TCRalpha and TCRbeta cDNA libraries were built by 5'RACE with constant-segment primers, adding sample barcodes and unique molecular identifiers. RNA was extracted from every sample with Trizol reagent. Libraries were amplified in two PCR steps, with a second sample barcode and Illumina TruSeq adapters added in the second step. Libraries were sequenced on an Illumina NovaSeq with 2 x 150 bp paired-end reads. The authors processed their data as follows. With migec v1.2.7, reads were demultiplexed and then collapsed into UMI-guided consensus sequences. Using mixcr v2.1.11, UMI consensuses were aligned to TRA and TRB V and J templates and then assembled into clonotypes. Clonotypes were classified as expanded or contracted when called significant by both edgeR and NoisET, with noise models trained on biological replicates. For edgeR calls, a false discovery rate-adjusted p below 0.01 and a log2 fold-change threshold of 1 were applied. PCA with hierarchical clustering of max-normalized trajectories of the 1000 most abundant clonotypes was used as exploratory dynamics analysis. Separately sequenced CD4+ and CD8+ repertoires were used to assign a CD4 or CD8 phenotype to each responding clone. The public reads were quality trimmed at Q25 with fastp and then assembled into clones with MiXCR by TCRdb, keeping productive beta chains. All rows with the same CDR3 protein become a single entry with the most common DNA and genes. None of the V and J calls come from the authors' own analysis; TCRdb made them. The sample table records 350,000 to 450,000 distinct CDR3 sequences; 13% to 15% of these occur just once. In total, the top ten clones hold around 21% of the sample.

This clonotype was observed many times. Its antigen is still unknown. Per-base qualities were not stored, and no clone one base away is much larger. Recombination linked TRBV20-1 to TRBJ2-1, with the D gene not confidently named. Sequencing was done on a sample of PBMCs or a T cell subset sorted from them (not recorded which). The clonotype comes from a young man who had mild COVID-19 (a few samples of this study predate the infection). The sample titles of this study are shuffled in the database, so cell type and time point are left out; the donor was told from shared clones. The DNA is TGCAGTGCCCCCCCGGATAGGGATCACACCACTGAGCAGTTCTTC. This sequence encodes CSAPPDRDHTTEQFF.